The clone carrying this TCR beta chain was observed at least ten times. No antigen is known for it. The data originate from a study of T cells in Graves' hyperthyroidism and ophthalmopathy. The study, taken as a whole, reports: Peripheral blood also featured most of the thyroid clonotypes expanded above 0.001.

What was amplified from RNA transcripts were TCR beta CDR3 regions. The primer set for the first-round RT-PCR of the TCR CDR3 was HTBI. TCRdb itself ran the multiplex PCR reads through MiXCR, one entry per CDR3 protein. The table has some 740,000 distinct CDR3 sequences, 11% to 15% seen once. Germline V gene lookup returns CDR1 DFQATT and CDR2 SNEGSKA (reference sequence). V was trimmed by 5 bases and J by 2 bases, leaving 16 bases between them. The CDR3 contains 15 residues. The chain recombines TRBV20-1 with TRBJ2-1, with a possible D match to TRBD2 (5 bases). The sample was blood. This clonotype was obtained from a woman between 18 and 30 years old with Graves' hyperthyroidism. This CDR3 reads CSAAPTSTPYNEQFF. The CDR3 DNA sequence: TGCAGTGCTGCCCCCACTAGTACTCCCTACAATGAGCAGTTCTTC.